This section outlines one T cell receptor beta chain sequence together with its context. What it recognizes is unknown. This sample stems from a study of T cell responses to AZD1222 COVID-19 vaccine. This CDR3 region has 18 residues. Germline V lookup: CDR1 LNHDA, CDR2 SQIVND (reference sequence). Unmatched junction bases numbered 12, after V lost 3 bases and J lost 2 bases. The assay was immunoSEQ multiplex PCR, and TCRdb's table has in-frame clones only and misses some. The sample lists about 120,000 clones, around 90% seen once, with roughly a quarter in the top ten. General study findings and limits: Close to half of all spike-specific TCRs reportedly target regions of the variants that are unmutated.

The rearrangement links TRBV19 to TRBJ1-5; the match to TRBD1 covers 8 bases. Sequenced here: peripheral blood, sampled on day 0 of AZD1222 vaccination. This sequence originates from an adult in good health. The CDR3 bases are TGTGCCAGTAGTATGTCCAGGGGGCGCGTCGGGGGCAATCAGCCCCAGCATTTT. Its protein is CASSMSRGRVGGNQPQHF.